These T cell receptor beta chains were read from a single sample in a study of control samples from healthy donors and cancer patients. Sequencing was performed with immunoSEQ multiplex PCR; in TCRdb, only in-frame clones are kept and a portion is missing. The sample has around 130,000 clones, around 92% seen once; the top ten hold approximately 8%. The sequencing sample was made of PBMCs. These receptors came from a man aged 45 to 65 with head and neck cancer. CDR3s leave out the opening cysteine and the closing phenylalanine or tryptophan.

TRBV30,AWSGVSGLSSYEQY
TRBV18,ASSNRELLGTEAF
TRBV3-1/TRBV3-2,ASSQVGGDPTDTQY
TRBV5-1,ASSLAVGAGELF
TRBV30,AWSGQSLYGYT
TRBV13,ASSLDQRSTDTQY
TRBV28,ASSPGGRATEAF
TRBV5-6,ASSSVSLTGELAKNIQY
TRBV5-1,ASTLDGRSYEQY
TRBV5-4,ASSRIGGPNEQF
TRBV7-3,ASSLDPSVGETQY
TRBV2,ASKRERSYNEQF
TRBV3-1/TRBV3-2,ASSQEGGQNRNT
TRBV3-1/TRBV3-2,ASSQDTGRYQPQH
TRBV24-1,ATSDLLLGGRDTQY
TRBV28,ASSVGTPSYEQY
TRBV5-6,ASSFGAGSYEQY
TRBV29-1,SVEGKGDRGLETQY
TRBV10-3,AISPLLDPVGQPQH
TRBV7-9,ASNHGTDNEKLF
TRBV15,ATSREKAGRRYNEQF
TRBV11-2,ASSLASASGTGELF
TRBV11-3,ASSLQGALNTEAF
TRBV6-6,ASSYLGEGSQPQH
TRBV5-8,ASSLLGRKSGANVLT
TRBV24-1,ATSDSWGLQY
TRBV5-6,ASSLGQSYEQY
TRBV5-1,ASSLDTGWGDEQF
TRBV5-1,ASSWLPAGTYEQY
TRBV27,ASSLTVGADTQY
TRBV19,ASGAGRSYEQY
TRBV27,ASSFTGVKGYT
TRBV5-8,ASRQFDTMNTEAF
TRBV5-4,ASSFGWGDTEAF
TRBV19,ASSITRDTEAF
TRBV13,ASSLGQDSGYGYT
TRBV30,AWSTGGGPYEQY
TRBV11-2,ASSQGAYEQY
TRBV6-5,ASRDGLAGVYEQY
TRBV28,ASSLVGTSGRAATGELF